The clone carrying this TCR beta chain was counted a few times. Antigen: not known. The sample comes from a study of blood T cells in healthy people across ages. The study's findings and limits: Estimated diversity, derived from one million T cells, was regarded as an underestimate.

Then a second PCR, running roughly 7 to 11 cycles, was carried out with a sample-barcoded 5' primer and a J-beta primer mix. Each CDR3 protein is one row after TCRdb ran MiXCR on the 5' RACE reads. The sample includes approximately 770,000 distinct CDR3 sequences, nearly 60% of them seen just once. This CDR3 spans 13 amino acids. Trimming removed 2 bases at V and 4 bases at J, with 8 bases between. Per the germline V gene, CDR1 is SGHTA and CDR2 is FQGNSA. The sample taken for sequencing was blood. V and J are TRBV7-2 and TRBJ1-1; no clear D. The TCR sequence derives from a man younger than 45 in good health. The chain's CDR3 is CASSLYMGTEAFF. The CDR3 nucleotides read TGTGCCAGCAGCTTATATATGGGCACTGAAGCTTTCTTT.